These 21 T cell receptor beta chains share one sample of origin, sequenced in a study of T cells in Graves' hyperthyroidism and ophthalmopathy. TCR beta CDR3 regions were amplified from RNA transcripts. The primer set for the first-round RT-PCR of the TCR CDR3 was HTBI. TCRdb used MiXCR to reprocess the multiplex PCR reads, holding one entry per CDR3 protein. The sample holds around 290,000 distinct CDR3 sequences, roughly an eighth seen once. Sequenced: blood. The receptor source for this set is a woman aged 35 to 49 with Graves' hyperthyroidism.

This clonotype came up many times. The chain carries TRBV10-3 and TRBJ2-5; D unclear. This CDR3 contains 14 residues. Germline V gives CDR1 ENHRY, CDR2 SYGVKD. V was clipped by 7 bases and J by 5 bases, with 17 bases between them. The CDR3 protein is CAIKGINDGETQYF. CDR3 DNA sequence: TGTGCCATCAAGGGCATTAACGACGGGGAGACCCAGTACTTC.

The chain links TRBV24-1 to TRBJ2-1, with a possible D match to TRBD1 (5 bases). This CDR3 comprises 15 residues. Trimming took off 7 bases at V and 8 bases at J, with 20 bases between the two ends. Germline loops: CDR1 KGHDR, CDR2 SFDVKD. The CDR3 sequence: CATRKGPSPLYEQFF. CDR3 bases: TGTGCCACCAGGAAGGGGCCATCCCCTTTGTATGAGCAGTTCTTC.

The chain employs TRBV7-8 and TRBJ1-2, with unresolved D. The CDR3 consists of 13 residues. The V gene's germline CDR1 is SGHVS and CDR2 FQNEAQ. V was pared by 0 bases and J by 7 bases, with 9 bases between. CDR3: CASSLAVGRGYTF. The CDR3 nucleotides are TGTGCCAGCAGCTTAGCAGTAGGGCGTGGCTACACCTTC.

Ten or more counts support this clonotype. The J gene is TRBJ1-1, the V gene TRBV25-1, with D possibly being TRBD1 (5 bases). The CDR3 is made up of 15 amino acids. Germline V gene sequence: CDR1 MGHDK, CDR2 SYGVNS. V shed 7 bases and J shed 1 base, with 16 bases lying between them. The CDR3 DNA follows: TGTGCCAGCACTCCCTCCGGACACCGGAACACTGAAGCTTTCTTT. Protein product: CASTPSGHRNTEAFF.

This clonotype was found many times. The gene calls are TRBV10-3 and TRBJ2-7; 9 bases fit TRBD1. The CDR3 is made up of 13 amino acids. J was trimmed by 3 bases and V by 7 bases; bases with no gene match: 4. Germline CDR1 ENHRY, CDR2 SYGVKD. The CDR3, as DNA: TGTGCCATCACCGCGACAGGGGGCTACGAGCAGTACTTC. Translation gives CAITATGGYEQYF.

The sample holds many counts of this clonotype. The rearrangement links TRBV28 to TRBJ2-1; the D call may be TRBD1 or TRBD2 (5 bases each). V lost 3 bases to trimming and J lost 6 bases, with 6 bases between them. Germline V gene data show CDR1 as MDHEN and CDR2 as SYDVKM. There are 12 residues in the CDR3. This CDR3 is CASSLRGNEQFF. DNA of the CDR3: TGTGCCAGCAGTTTGAGGGGCAATGAGCAGTTCTTC.

In this sample, this clonotype turned up many times. The genes are TRBV7-9 and TRBJ2-2; 10 bases line up with TRBD1. The junction had 6 bases not matched to a gene; V was cut back by 5 bases and J by 6 bases. This CDR3 contains 15 residues. Germline CDR1 reads SEHNR; CDR2 reads FQNEAQ (reference sequence). The CDR3 loop reads CASSPTGTGAGELFF. The CDR3 region has the DNA TGTGCCAGCAGCCCGACCGGGACAGGGGCCGGGGAGCTGTTTTTT.

At least ten counts were recorded for this clonotype. The V call is TRBV20-1, the J call TRBJ2-7, with D possibly matching TRBD2 (6 bases). V dropped 0 bases and J dropped 4 bases, with 19 bases sitting between them. Germline values: CDR1 DFQATT, CDR2 SNEGSKA (reference sequence). The CDR3 contains 16 residues. The CDR3 DNA sequence: TGCAGTGCTAGAGACCCGATAGGCGGGGAAGATTACGAGCAGTACTTC. This encodes CSARDPIGGEDYEQYF.

This clonotype was counted many times. This rearrangement joins TRBV28 to TRBJ1-4; 8 bases are shared with TRBD1. Trimming removed 5 bases from V and 7 bases from J; junction bases left unmatched: 9. Germline V gene lookup returns CDR1 MDHEN and CDR2 SYDVKM. CDR3 length: 15 amino acids. This CDR3 reads CASSQPGQAGEKLFF. The CDR3 bases are TGTGCCAGCAGTCAACCGGGACAGGCGGGTGAAAAACTGTTTTTT. The whole variable domain, remainder taken from reference TRBV28 and TRBJ1-4, is DVKVTQSSRYLVKRTGEKVFLECVQDMDHENMFWYRQDPGLGLRLIYFSYDVKMKEKGDIPEGYSVSREKKERFSLILESASTNQTSMYLCASSQPGQAGEKLFFGSGTQLSVL.

This clonotype was counted many times. The rearrangement uses TRBV3-1 and TRBJ1-1; D possibly corresponds to TRBD1 (5 bases). V lost 0 bases to trimming and J lost 4 bases, with 9 bases between them. Germline CDR1 and CDR2: LGHDT and YNNKEL (reference sequence). The CDR3 spans 14 residues. For the CDR3, the DNA is TGTGCCAGCAGCCAAGAGTGGGGGAGCACTGAAGCTTTCTTT. Its translation: CASSQEWGSTEAFF.

This clonotype appeared many times. This chain uses TRBV7-8 with TRBJ1-2; possible D gene TRBD1, 5 bases. Germline CDR1 SGHVS, CDR2 FQNEAQ. V lost 4 bases, J lost 4 bases, and 13 bases lay in between. This CDR3 is 14 amino acids long. CDR3 protein: CASSSVGQSYGYTF. The CDR3 nucleotides are TGTGCCAGCAGCTCAGTGGGGCAGTCCTATGGCTACACCTTC.

The chain recombines TRBV5-1 with TRBJ2-2; a weak D match, TRBD2 (6 bases). This CDR3 is built from 17 residues. Trimming cost V 0 bases and J 1 base, with 13 bases left between them. Germline CDR1 and CDR2: SGHRS and YFSETQ. In DNA, the CDR3 is TGCGCCAGCAGCTTGGCCGTCGAGGGAGGGAACACCGGGGAGCTGTTTTTT. Encoded protein: CASSLAVEGGNTGELFF.

The chain is built from TRBV5-4 and TRBJ2-1; D call uncertain. Trimming shortened V by 1 base and J by 9 bases, and 5 bases separated the two germline ends. Germline CDR1 is SGHNT and CDR2 is YYREEE (reference sequence). The CDR3 is made up of 11 amino acids. The CDR3 loop reads CASSLRAEQFF. The CDR3 DNA reads TGTGCCAGCAGCTTGAGGGCTGAGCAGTTCTTC.

To note about this clonotype: This may arise from a read error, as a much more abundant clone is one base away. The chain couples TRBV5-1 to TRBJ2-5; D not resolved. CDR3 size: 14 residues. Germline lookup yields CDR1 SGHRS and CDR2 YFSETQ. CDR3 in amino acids: CTSSPQSSSETQYF. The CDR3 DNA reads as TGCACCAGCAGCCCCCAGAGCAGTTCCGAGACCCAGTACTTC.

This sequence joins TRBV18 and TRBJ1-5, with D perhaps TRBD1 (5 bases). The germline gives CDR1 KGHSH, CDR2 LQKENI. This CDR3 is 12 amino acids long. Trimming took 6 bases from V and 9 from J, leaving 12 bases between them. The CDR3 bases are TGTGCCAGCTCGACAGTGAATACGCCCCAGCATTTT. Encoded protein: CASSTVNTPQHF. Looking up the rest from reference TRBV18 and TRBJ1-5 gives the full variable domain: NAGVMQNPRHLVRRRGQEARLRCSPMKGHSHVYWYRQLPEEGLKFMVYLQKENIIDESGMPKERFSAEFPKEGPSILRIQQVVRGDSAAYFCASSTVNTPQHFGDGTRLSIL.

This clonotype appeared many times. V gene TRBV6-6 combines with J gene TRBJ2-5; D not resolved. The CDR3 is 13 amino acids. Germline V gives CDR1 MNHNY, CDR2 SVGAGI (reference sequence). Trimming took 2 bases from V and 4 from J, leaving 8 bases between them. CDR3 region: CASSYGGGETQYF. CDR3 in DNA: TGTGCCAGCAGTTACGGTGGTGGAGAGACCCAGTACTTC.

In this sample, this clonotype turned up a few times. This chain uses TRBV9 with TRBJ2-1; TRBD1 matches at 7 bases. Looked up from germline, CDR1 is SGDLS and CDR2 is YYNGEE. J gave up 4 bases and V 0 bases, and 1 base lay outside the gene matches. The length of the CDR3 is 14 residues. In DNA form, the CDR3 reads TGTGCCAGCAGCGTAGGGGACAGTTACAATGAGCAGTTCTTC. This sequence encodes CASSVGDSYNEQFF.

This clonotype was detected ten times or more. The chain has TRBV12-3 or TRBV12-4 and TRBJ2-1; TRBD1 might be the D (5 bases). V lost 4 bases, J lost 4 bases, and 8 bases lay in between. The CDR3 loop spans 13 amino acids. CDR3 amino acids: CASSSPGYNEQFF. As DNA, the CDR3 is TGTGCCAGCAGTTCCCCAGGGTACAATGAGCAGTTCTTC.

DNA of the CDR3: TGTGCCACCAGTGAGGCAGGGGGGTATCATACGCAGTATTTT. It is translated as CATSEAGGYHTQYF. This chain connects TRBV24-1 to TRBJ2-3, with D possibly being TRBD1 (7 bases). The CDR3 totals 14 residues. Trimming shortened V by 4 bases and J by 7 bases, and 14 bases separated the two germline ends. CDR1 is KGHDR, CDR2 SFDVKD, per germline.

This clonotype was counted ten times or more. V usage is TRBV28 and J usage is TRBJ2-5; weak D call: TRBD2 (6 bases). CDR1 and CDR2 from the germline V gene are MDHEN and SYDVKM. Deletions cut 4 bases from V and 6 bases from J, with 15 bases between. This CDR3 is built from 14 residues. CDR3 DNA: TGTGCCAGCAGTTCCCCGGGACTCGAACAGACCCAGTACTTC. This codes for CASSSPGLEQTQYF.

This clonotype was detected ten times or more. This chain connects TRBV2 to TRBJ1-4; D gene ambiguous. This CDR3 contains 14 residues. V dropped 4 bases and J dropped 4 bases, with 10 bases sitting between them. CDR1 is SNHLY and CDR2 is FYNNEI in the germline V gene. Written as DNA, the CDR3 is TGTGCCAGCAGTGCGGGGATCAATAATGAAAAACTGTTTTTT. It translates to CASSAGINNEKLFF.